The clone carrying this T cell receptor (delta chain) was observed a handful of times. No antigen is known for it. A much larger clone lies a single base off, so this may be a read error. The germline gives CDR1 TSWWSYY, CDR2 QGS. CDR3 length equals 17 residues. The V and J ends lost 5 bases and 10 bases, in that order; junction bases with no gene match: 17. Gammadelta T cells were flow-sorted from PBMC into Vgamma9/Vdelta2+ and Vdelta2-negative populations for bulk analysis. The record originates from a study of γδ T cells in repeated Plasmodium falciparum infection. About the study: Age- and gender-matched Australian children served as comparison for malaria-exposed Malian children. General study results and limits: Repeated controlled infections reportedly drove waves of new clonotype selection in Vdelta2-negative, mostly Vdelta1+, gammadelta repertoires.

TCRdb re-analyzed the multiplex PCR reads via CATT. The table has 50,000 or so delta-chain clones, over 1.5% seen once. The J gene is TRDJ1, the V gene TRDV1, with 12 bases that match TRDD3. This TCR derives from a pool of human donors (malaria-infected and uninfected, not separated). What was sequenced was gamma-delta T cells from blood. CDR3 sequence (DNA): TGTGCTCTTGGGCAAGAGTGTCTACTGGGGGATACCTTAAGACTCATCTTT. Protein product: CALGQECLLGDTLRLIF.